These T cell receptor beta chains were read from a single sample in a study of blood T cells in healthy people across ages. TCRdb used MiXCR to reprocess the 5' RACE reads, holding one entry per CDR3 protein. There are 790,000 or so distinct CDR3 sequences in the sample; approximately 53% occur only once, and approximately 24% lies in the top ten. The specimen was blood. The receptors shown here come from a man in his forties or fifties in good health. CDR3s include the opening cysteine and the closing phenylalanine or tryptophan. Fields, in order: clone size, D gene, V gene, J gene, CDR3 protein, CDR3 DNA. The D gene is left open where the match is weak. Rows may omit the clone size; those that give it use once, few, many or a size class.

clone size: -; D gene: -; V gene: TRBV25-1; J gene: TRBJ2-7; CDR3 protein: CASSEWGDPDPGYEQYF; CDR3 DNA: TGTGCCAGCAGTGAATGGGGCGACCCTGACCCCGGGTATGAGCAGTACTTC
clone size: -; D gene: -; V gene: TRBV9; J gene: TRBJ2-7; CDR3 protein: CASSEAYGNEQYF; CDR3 DNA: TGTGCCAGCAGCGAGGCTTACGGAAACGAGCAGTACTTC
clone size: -; D gene: -; V gene: TRBV28; J gene: TRBJ1-4; CDR3 protein: CASSLSPEKLFF; CDR3 DNA: TGTGCCAGCAGTTTATCCCCCGAAAAACTGTTTTTT
clone size: few; D gene: -; V gene: TRBV2; J gene: TRBJ1-1; CDR3 protein: CASSELSTEAFF; CDR3 DNA: TGTGCCAGCAGTGAATTGTCCACTGAAGCTTTCTTT
clone size: -; D gene: -; V gene: TRBV3-1; J gene: TRBJ1-5; CDR3 protein: CASSQDLGGQPQHF; CDR3 DNA: TGTGCCAGCAGCCAAGATCTCGGGGGGCAGCCCCAGCATTTT
clone size: once; D gene: TRBD2; V gene: TRBV11-2; J gene: TRBJ2-1; CDR3 protein: CASSLRPASGNEQFF; CDR3 DNA: TGTGCCAGCAGCTTACGTCCGGCTAGCGGCAATGAGCAGTTCTTC
clone size: -; D gene: -; V gene: TRBV4-2; J gene: TRBJ2-3; CDR3 protein: CASSQDRGALADTQYF; CDR3 DNA: TGTGCCAGCAGCCAAGACCGGGGGGCCCTTGCAGATACGCAGTATTTT
clone size: -; D gene: TRBD2; V gene: TRBV9; J gene: TRBJ2-5; CDR3 protein: CASSVDGLAGGFETQYF; CDR3 DNA: TGTGCCAGCAGCGTAGATGGACTAGCGGGGGGGTTTGAGACCCAGTACTTC
clone size: -; D gene: -; V gene: TRBV13; J gene: TRBJ2-7; CDR3 protein: CASSSTGGREQYF; CDR3 DNA: TGTGCCAGCAGCTCCACCGGGGGAAGAGAGCAGTACTTC
clone size: few; D gene: TRBD1; V gene: TRBV5-1; J gene: TRBJ2-5; CDR3 protein: CASSGATGGQETQYF; CDR3 DNA: TGCGCCAGCAGCGGAGCCACAGGGGGCCAAGAGACCCAGTACTTC
clone size: -; D gene: -; V gene: TRBV18; J gene: TRBJ2-2; CDR3 protein: CASSGREVLRELFF; CDR3 DNA: TGTGCCAGCTCAGGCAGGGAGGTGCTCCGGGAGCTGTTTTTT
clone size: -; D gene: -; V gene: TRBV20-1; J gene: TRBJ2-7; CDR3 protein: CSTRSVNGGSYEHYF; CDR3 DNA: TGCAGTACTAGAAGTGTAAACGGGGGATCCTACGAGCACTACTTC
clone size: -; D gene: -; V gene: TRBV6-1; J gene: TRBJ1-2; CDR3 protein: CASSVRGNGYTF; CDR3 DNA: TGTGCCAGCAGCGTCCGGGGGAATGGCTACACCTTC
clone size: once; D gene: -; V gene: TRBV6-4; J gene: TRBJ1-1; CDR3 protein: CASSAGFDTEAFF; CDR3 DNA: TGTGCCAGCTCCGCAGGGTTTGACACTGAAGCTTTCTTT
clone size: many; D gene: -; V gene: TRBV5-1; J gene: TRBJ1-5; CDR3 protein: CASSLAGAGYQPQHF; CDR3 DNA: TGCGCCAGCAGCTTGGCGGGGGCAGGTTATCAGCCCCAGCATTTT
clone size: -; D gene: -; V gene: TRBV7-2; J gene: TRBJ2-3; CDR3 protein: CASSLDPGPSTDTQYF; CDR3 DNA: TGTGCCAGCAGCTTAGATCCGGGTCCTAGCACAGATACGCAGTATTTT
clone size: once; D gene: -; V gene: TRBV6-5; J gene: TRBJ1-5; CDR3 protein: CASSYFGIRDQPQHF; CDR3 DNA: TGTGCCAGCAGTTACTTTGGGATTCGGGATCAGCCCCAGCATTTT
clone size: -; D gene: -; V gene: TRBV6-5; J gene: TRBJ1-2; CDR3 protein: CASSYSGPPNYGYTF; CDR3 DNA: TGTGCCAGCAGTTACTCCGGCCCTCCAAACTATGGCTACACCTTC
clone size: -; D gene: -; V gene: TRBV25-1; J gene: TRBJ2-1; CDR3 protein: CASSGRTGRGNEQFF; CDR3 DNA: TGTGCCAGCAGTGGGAGGACAGGGAGGGGCAATGAGCAGTTCTTC
clone size: -; D gene: TRBD2; V gene: TRBV27; J gene: TRBJ2-7; CDR3 protein: CASSLKREVLYEQYF; CDR3 DNA: TGTGCCAGCAGTTTAAAGCGGGAGGTCCTCTACGAGCAGTACTTC
clone size: -; D gene: -; V gene: TRBV9; J gene: TRBJ2-1; CDR3 protein: CASSVDASAYNEQFF; CDR3 DNA: TGTGCCAGCAGCGTAGATGCTAGTGCCTACAATGAGCAGTTCTTC
clone size: once; D gene: TRBD2; V gene: TRBV28; J gene: TRBJ2-7; CDR3 protein: CASSPPGLAGVVIYEQYF; CDR3 DNA: TGTGCCAGCAGTCCTCCGGGACTAGCGGGAGTCGTTATCTACGAGCAGTACTTC
clone size: once; D gene: -; V gene: TRBV20-1; J gene: TRBJ2-3; CDR3 protein: CSASPGLKQYF; CDR3 DNA: TGCAGTGCTAGTCCCGGACTAAAGCAGTATTTT
clone size: few; D gene: -; V gene: TRBV10-3; J gene: TRBJ2-3; CDR3 protein: CAISDSQQGDTQYF; CDR3 DNA: TGTGCCATCAGTGATAGTCAGCAGGGAGATACGCAGTATTTT
clone size: -; D gene: -; V gene: TRBV29-1; J gene: TRBJ1-5; CDR3 protein: CSVRDSNQPQHF; CDR3 DNA: TGCAGCGTCCGGGATAGCAATCAGCCCCAGCATTTT
clone size: once; D gene: TRBD1; V gene: TRBV4-1; J gene: TRBJ1-2; CDR3 protein: CASSQEGTDDPNYGYTF; CDR3 DNA: TGCGCCAGCAGCCAAGAAGGGACAGACGACCCGAACTATGGCTACACCTTC
clone size: -; D gene: TRBD1; V gene: TRBV7-9; J gene: TRBJ2-5; CDR3 protein: CASSDRVGQETQYF; CDR3 DNA: TGTGCCAGCAGCGACAGGGTAGGGCAAGAGACCCAGTACTTC
clone size: -; D gene: -; V gene: TRBV4-3; J gene: TRBJ1-2; CDR3 protein: CASSQDLRTAAYYGYTF; CDR3 DNA: TGCGCCAGCAGCCAAGATTTGAGGACAGCCGCATACTATGGCTACACCTTC
clone size: -; D gene: -; V gene: TRBV9; J gene: TRBJ2-7; CDR3 protein: CASSVGGRPYEQYF; CDR3 DNA: TGTGCCAGCAGCGTAGGGGGCAGGCCCTACGAGCAGTACTTC
clone size: -; D gene: -; V gene: TRBV20-1; J gene: TRBJ2-1; CDR3 protein: CSASSLAGYNEQFF; CDR3 DNA: TGCAGTGCTAGTAGCCTAGCCGGCTACAATGAGCAGTTCTTC
clone size: many; D gene: -; V gene: TRBV28; J gene: TRBJ2-1; CDR3 protein: CASSFPAGSREQFF; CDR3 DNA: TGTGCCAGCAGTTTCCCCGCGGGATCTCGTGAGCAGTTCTTC
clone size: -; D gene: -; V gene: TRBV6-5; J gene: TRBJ1-2; CDR3 protein: CASSDKGQGRYGYTF; CDR3 DNA: TGTGCCAGTTCCGATAAGGGCCAGGGCCGCTATGGCTACACCTTC
clone size: -; D gene: -; V gene: TRBV11-2; J gene: TRBJ2-2; CDR3 protein: CASSLSRAYTGELFF; CDR3 DNA: TGTGCCAGCAGCTTAAGCAGGGCGTACACCGGGGAGCTGTTTTTT
clone size: -; D gene: TRBD2; V gene: TRBV5-1; J gene: TRBJ2-1; CDR3 protein: CASSFRGEAYNEQFF; CDR3 DNA: TGCGCCAGCAGCTTCCGGGGGGAGGCCTACAATGAGCAGTTCTTC
clone size: few; D gene: -; V gene: TRBV9; J gene: TRBJ2-7; CDR3 protein: CASSVGRGGIMYEQYF; CDR3 DNA: TGTGCCAGCAGCGTAGGGCGCGGAGGCATCATGTACGAGCAGTACTTC
clone size: few; D gene: -; V gene: TRBV7-6; J gene: TRBJ2-6; CDR3 protein: CASSRGRSGANVLTF; CDR3 DNA: TGTGCCAGCAGCAGGGGACGCTCTGGGGCCAACGTCCTGACTTTC
clone size: -; D gene: -; V gene: TRBV6-5; J gene: TRBJ2-3; CDR3 protein: CASRIEGVRTDTQYF; CDR3 DNA: TGTGCCAGCAGAATCGAGGGGGTTCGCACAGATACGCAGTATTTT
clone size: -; D gene: -; V gene: TRBV24-1; J gene: TRBJ2-1; CDR3 protein: CATSDLYGGEQFF; CDR3 DNA: TGTGCCACCAGTGACTTATATGGGGGTGAGCAGTTCTTC
clone size: -; D gene: -; V gene: TRBV20-1; J gene: TRBJ2-3; CDR3 protein: CSARRGSRADTQYF; CDR3 DNA: TGCAGTGCCCGACGGGGGAGTAGGGCAGATACGCAGTATTTT
clone size: few; D gene: TRBD1; V gene: TRBV6-2/TRBV6-3; J gene: TRBJ2-5; CDR3 protein: CASRTGRETQYF; CDR3 DNA: TGTGCCAGTAGGACAGGTCGCGAGACCCAGTACTTC
clone size: -; D gene: TRBD1; V gene: TRBV12-3/TRBV12-4; J gene: TRBJ2-4; CDR3 protein: CASSYDRVTTLAKNIQYF; CDR3 DNA: TGTGCCAGCAGTTATGACAGGGTTACGACACTAGCCAAAAACATTCAGTACTTC
clone size: few; D gene: -; V gene: TRBV27; J gene: TRBJ1-2; CDR3 protein: CASSNQGGGYTF; CDR3 DNA: TGTGCCAGCTCTAATCAGGGAGGCGGCTACACCTTC
clone size: few; D gene: TRBD2; V gene: TRBV7-2; J gene: TRBJ2-7; CDR3 protein: CASSLRGLAGDRVLSYEQYF; CDR3 DNA: TGTGCCAGCAGCTTGAGAGGACTAGCGGGAGACCGGGTCCTCTCCTACGAGCAGTACTTC
clone size: few; D gene: -; V gene: TRBV9; J gene: TRBJ2-4; CDR3 protein: CASSVDPGAGRVQYF; CDR3 DNA: TGTGCCAGCAGCGTAGATCCGGGGGCGGGAAGGGTGCAGTACTTC
clone size: few; D gene: TRBD1; V gene: TRBV28; J gene: TRBJ2-6; CDR3 protein: CASSSGTGGATGANVLTF; CDR3 DNA: TGTGCCAGCAGTTCGGGGACAGGGGGCGCGACTGGGGCCAACGTCCTGACTTTC
clone size: -; D gene: -; V gene: TRBV20-1; J gene: TRBJ2-5; CDR3 protein: CSARSGTPSETQYF; CDR3 DNA: TGCAGTGCTAGATCCGGGACACCTTCGGAGACCCAGTACTTC
clone size: -; D gene: -; V gene: TRBV5-1; J gene: TRBJ2-2; CDR3 protein: CASSFSGFAGELFF; CDR3 DNA: TGCGCCAGCAGCTTTTCAGGGTTTGCCGGGGAGCTGTTTTTT
clone size: -; D gene: TRBD1; V gene: TRBV14; J gene: TRBJ2-5; CDR3 protein: CASSQGRTGAWRETQYF; CDR3 DNA: TGTGCCAGCAGCCAAGGACGGACAGGGGCCTGGCGAGAGACCCAGTACTTC
clone size: few; D gene: -; V gene: TRBV7-2; J gene: TRBJ2-3; CDR3 protein: CASSSTLAPRTDTQYF; CDR3 DNA: TGTGCTAGCAGCTCCACCTTAGCCCCGCGCACAGATACGCAGTATTTT
clone size: -; D gene: -; V gene: TRBV7-9; J gene: TRBJ2-1; CDR3 protein: CASSLGEFDEQFF; CDR3 DNA: TGTGCCAGCAGCTTGGGGGAGTTTGATGAGCAGTTCTTC
clone size: -; D gene: -; V gene: TRBV29-1; J gene: TRBJ2-1; CDR3 protein: CSVETRMDEQFF; CDR3 DNA: TGCAGCGTTGAAACTAGAATGGATGAGCAGTTCTTC
clone size: -; D gene: -; V gene: TRBV7-6; J gene: TRBJ2-3; CDR3 protein: CATSPLAGDTQYF; CDR3 DNA: TGTGCCACCTCCCCCTTGGCCGGGGATACGCAGTATTTT
clone size: once; D gene: -; V gene: TRBV21-1; J gene: TRBJ2-4; CDR3 protein: CASSPDGLRNIQYF; CDR3 DNA: TGTGCCAGCAGCCCCGACGGACTCAGGAACATTCAGTACTTC
clone size: -; D gene: -; V gene: TRBV14; J gene: TRBJ1-1; CDR3 protein: CASSQGMNTEAFF; CDR3 DNA: TGTGCCAGCAGCCAGGGCATGAACACTGAAGCTTTCTTT
clone size: -; D gene: TRBD1; V gene: TRBV28; J gene: TRBJ2-7; CDR3 protein: CASSTHPSTGITYEQYF; CDR3 DNA: TGTGCCAGCAGTACCCATCCCTCGACAGGGATTACCTACGAGCAGTACTTC
clone size: few; D gene: -; V gene: TRBV3-1; J gene: TRBJ2-3; CDR3 protein: CASSQNPSTDTQYF; CDR3 DNA: TGTGCCAGCAGCCAAAACCCCAGCACAGATACGCAGTATTTT
clone size: few; D gene: TRBD2; V gene: TRBV6-5; J gene: TRBJ2-5; CDR3 protein: CASSYRGLAGRRAETQYF; CDR3 DNA: TGTGCCAGCAGTTACAGGGGACTAGCGGGGAGACGGGCTGAGACCCAGTACTTC
clone size: -; D gene: TRBD2; V gene: TRBV7-8; J gene: TRBJ2-5; CDR3 protein: CASSLPEGLAGQETQYF; CDR3 DNA: TGTGCCAGCAGCTTACCAGAGGGACTAGCGGGGCAAGAGACCCAGTACTTC
clone size: -; D gene: -; V gene: TRBV24-1; J gene: TRBJ2-5; CDR3 protein: CATSKTGLQETQYF; CDR3 DNA: TGTGCCACCAGCAAAACAGGGCTTCAAGAGACCCAGTACTTC
clone size: -; D gene: -; V gene: TRBV20-1; J gene: TRBJ1-5; CDR3 protein: CSVRVAIDYSNQPQHF; CDR3 DNA: TGCAGTGTAAGGGTCGCGATCGATTATAGCAATCAGCCCCAGCATTTT